What follows are 22 T cell receptor beta chains derived from one specimen sequenced in a study of cytomegalovirus exposure and HLA in healthy donors. With 60 Vbeta and 13 Jbeta primers, the PCR was carried out. The data were produced by immunoSEQ multiplex PCR, yet TCRdb's version contains in-frame clones alone and is incomplete. The table has 70,000 to 95,000 clones, roughly 80% seen once; the top ten hold around 1.9%. The sample was PBMCs. These receptors originate from a woman aged 25 to 39 in good health and CMV-seronegative.

This rearrangement joins TRBV15 to TRBJ1-5; possibly TRBD1 for D (5 bases). Germline lookup yields CDR1 LNHNV and CDR2 YYDKDF (reference sequence). Trimming removed 8 bases from V and 8 bases from J, with 16 bases in between. The length of the CDR3 is 13 residues. In DNA form, the CDR3 reads TGTGCCACCGGGGCGTCTTTTGGAGAGCCCCAGCATTTT. Translation: CATGASFGEPQHF.

V gene TRBV19 combines with J gene TRBJ1-5, with 8 positions matching TRBD1. The CDR3 spans 14 residues. Germline V lookup: CDR1 LNHDA, CDR2 SQIVND (reference sequence). The V segment lost 5 bases and the J segment 7 bases; nucleotides outside the gene matches: 7. The chain's CDR3 is CASSLDRGPQPQHF. The CDR3 DNA is TGTGCCAGTAGTCTCGACAGGGGACCCCAGCCCCAGCATTTT.

This clone has just one count. This chain links TRBV5-1 with TRBJ1-5; no clear D. CDR3 length equals 14 residues. Trimming stripped 4 bases from V and 3 bases from J, with 11 bases between. CDR1 is SGHRS and CDR2 is YFSETQ in the germline V gene. CDR3 loop: CASSLGGNNQPQHF. The DNA of the CDR3 is TGCGCCAGCAGCCTGGGAGGAAACAATCAGCCCCAGCATTTT.

The chain is built from TRBV11-3 and TRBJ2-2; 8 bases match TRBD1. With V trimmed by 6 bases and J by 4 bases, 7 bases remained unmatched. This CDR3 contains 15 residues. Germline lookup yields CDR1 SGHNT and CDR2 YENEEA. CDR3 protein: CASSAVTGGTGELFF. Here the CDR3 DNA reads TGTGCCAGCAGTGCCGTAACAGGGGGCACCGGGGAGCTGTTTTTT.

This clone was detected once. The chain has TRBV5-1 and TRBJ2-1, with 10 bases that match TRBD2. The germline V gene encodes CDR1 SGHRS and CDR2 YFSETQ. CDR3 length: 13 amino acids. Trimming cost V 0 bases and J 12 bases; bases outside gene matches: 3. The CDR3 DNA is TGCGCCAGCAGCTTGGGGCTAGCGGGAGTGCAGTTCTTC. It translates to CASSLGLAGVQFF.

This clone was picked up a small number of times. This rearrangement joins TRBV5-1 to TRBJ1-1; D unresolved. The length of the CDR3 is 15 residues. V lost 1 base, J lost 4 bases, and 14 bases lay in between. Germline loops: CDR1 SGHRS, CDR2 YFSETQ. The CDR3 loop is CASSLNEGWTTEAFF. The CDR3 region has the DNA TGCGCCAGCAGCTTGAATGAGGGATGGACCACTGAAGCTTTCTTT.

The chain is built from TRBV6-6 and TRBJ2-5; TRBD1 aligns across 11 bases. Losses at the gene ends were 5 bases for V and 7 bases for J; bases not matched to a gene: 12. The V gene's germline CDR1 is MNHNY and CDR2 SVGAGI (reference sequence). The CDR3 is 16 residues long. CDR3 in DNA: TGTGCCAGCAGTCAATTACCGGGACAGGGGGTAGGGACCCAGTACTTC. Translation: CASSQLPGQGVGTQYF.

This CDR3 is CASSYFGQEDTQYF. CDR3 coding DNA: TGTGCCAGCAGTTACTTCGGACAGGAGGATACGCAGTATTTT. The V call is TRBV6-5, the J call TRBJ2-3; 7 bases map to TRBD1. The CDR3 covers 14 residues. Germline V gives CDR1 MNHEY, CDR2 SVGAGI. V gave up 1 base and J gave up 6 bases; unmatched junction bases: 4.

The chain employs TRBV5-1 and TRBJ2-3; 11 bases agree with TRBD2. Germline V gives CDR1 SGHRS, CDR2 YFSETQ. The length of the CDR3 is 14 residues. After removal of 3 bases from V and 9 bases from J, the junction contained 6 bases not matched to a gene. The CDR3 spells CASSSTGTSGTQYF. The CDR3, as DNA: TGCGCCAGCAGCTCGACAGGGACTAGCGGAACGCAGTATTTT. Full variable domain (remainder filled in from reference TRBV5-1 and TRBJ2-3): KAGVTQTPRYLIKTRGQQVTLSCSPISGHRSVSWYQQTPGQGLQFLFEYFSETQRNKGNFPGRFSGRQFSNSRSEMNVSTLELGDSALYLCASSSTGTSGTQYFGPGTRLTVL.

V gene TRBV11-3 combines with J gene TRBJ2-1; 7 bases match TRBD2. The CDR3 is 15 residues long. The ends lost 3 bases at V and 4 bases at J; junction bases unmatched: 6. Per germline, CDR1 SGHNT and CDR2 YENEEA. The CDR3 nucleotides are TGTGCCAGCAGCTTTCGACTAGCAGATTACAATGAGCAGTTCTTC. This gives the protein CASSFRLADYNEQFF.

The chain combines TRBV28 with TRBJ2-5, with no clear D. V lost 5 bases to trimming and J lost 10 bases, with 11 bases between them. CDR1 MDHEN and CDR2 SYDVKM come from the germline V gene. The length of the CDR3 is 11 residues. The CDR3 nucleotides read TGTGCCAGCAGTAGTGGAGTCGACCAGTACTTC. Translated, it gives CASSSGVDQYF.

DNA for the CDR3: TGTGCCAGCAGCGTCGGGACTAGATCCTACGAGCAGTACTTC. Translated, it gives CASSVGTRSYEQYF. The chain uses TRBV9 and TRBJ2-7, with TRBD2 matching over 8 bases. CDR1 SGDLS and CDR2 YYNGEE come from the germline V gene. The CDR3 has 14 residues. The J segment lost 1 base and the V segment lost 2 bases, leaving 2 bases of the junction unmatched.

The genes are TRBV28 and TRBJ2-1; tentative D call: TRBD2 (5 bases). V lost 6 bases, J lost 9 bases, and 21 bases lay in between. Looked up from germline, CDR1 is MDHEN and CDR2 is SYDVKM. The CDR3 totals 15 residues. CDR3 amino acids: CASSLTTRLTLEQFF. The CDR3 DNA is TGTGCCAGCAGCCTAACAACTAGACTGACACTTGAGCAGTTCTTC.

V and J are TRBV10-3 and TRBJ2-1; no clear D gene. Trimming cost V 6 bases and J 5 bases, with 8 bases left between them. Germline V gene lookup returns CDR1 ENHRY and CDR2 SYGVKD. This CDR3 spans 12 amino acids. The CDR3 reads CAIRSLNNEQFF. Written as DNA, the CDR3 is TGTGCCATCAGGTCCTTAAACAATGAGCAGTTCTTC.

This chain connects TRBV28 to TRBJ2-5; 7 bases match TRBD1. The V gene end was trimmed by 4 bases and the J gene end by 5 bases; junction bases not matched to a gene: 7. The CDR3 is 14 amino acids. Germline V lookup: CDR1 MDHEN, CDR2 SYDVKM. The CDR3: CASSSTGDGETQYF. The DNA of the CDR3 is TGTGCCAGCAGTTCAACAGGGGACGGGGAGACCCAGTACTTC.

The CDR3 sequence: CASEQGHFMISPLHF. CDR3 nucleotide sequence: TGTGCCAGCGAACAGGGGCATTTTATGATTTCACCCCTCCACTTT. The V call is TRBV6-6, the J call TRBJ1-6, with 7 bases fitting TRBD1. V lost 8 bases, J lost 9 bases, and 13 bases stayed unmatched. Per germline, CDR1 MNHNY and CDR2 SVGAGI (reference sequence). The CDR3 consists of 15 residues.

The J gene is TRBJ2-1, the V gene TRBV7-2; no clear D. The CDR3 has 14 amino acids. Germline V gives CDR1 SGHTA, CDR2 FQGNSA. The V end lost 3 bases, the J end lost 5 bases, and 11 bases lay between the germline ends. CDR3 sequence (DNA): TGTGCCAGCAGCTTGATTACTAACCACAATGAGCAGTTCTTC. It codes for CASSLITNHNEQFF.

This rearrangement joins TRBV6-5 to TRBJ2-1; possibly TRBD2 for D (6 bases). Trimming cost V 6 bases and J 4 bases, with 16 bases left between them. Germline V gene lookup returns CDR1 MNHEY and CDR2 SVGAGI. The CDR3 is 15 residues long. DNA for the CDR3: TGTGCCAGCAGGACTAGGGGTGGGGGGTACAATGAGCAGTTCTTC. This codes for CASRTRGGGYNEQFF.

The chain recombines TRBV5-1 with TRBJ1-6, with 7 bases lining up with TRBD1. CDR1 is SGHRS, CDR2 YFSETQ, per germline. The CDR3 spans 19 residues. The V gene end was trimmed by 4 bases and the J gene end by 10 bases; junction bases not matched to a gene: 23. The DNA for the CDR3 is TGCGCCAGCAGCCGCGCGGGTTCGACAGGGAGGAGTATAGGATCACCCCTCCACTTT. This gives the protein CASSRAGSTGRSIGSPLHF. Filled out from reference TRBV5-1 and TRBJ1-6, the complete variable domain reads KAGVTQTPRYLIKTRGQQVTLSCSPISGHRSVSWYQQTPGQGLQFLFEYFSETQRNKGNFPGRFSGRQFSNSRSEMNVSTLELGDSALYLCASSRAGSTGRSIGSPLHFGNGTRLTVT.

The chain combines TRBV9 with TRBJ2-3, with TRBD1 matching 7 bases. V gave up 4 bases and J gave up 2 bases; unmatched junction bases: 10. The germline gives CDR1 SGDLS, CDR2 YYNGEE. The CDR3 runs to 16 residues. The chain's CDR3 is CASSLGTVSFTDTQYF. Written as DNA, the CDR3 is TGTGCCAGCAGCCTAGGGACAGTTTCATTCACAGATACGCAGTATTTT.

This rearrangement joins TRBV4-2 to TRBJ2-7, with D possibly matching TRBD1 (6 bases). With 1 base removed from V and 3 bases from J, the gap between germline ends came to 10 bases. The length of the CDR3 is 14 residues. Germline-derived CDR1 and CDR2 are LGHNA and YNFKEQ. CDR3 DNA sequence: TGTGCCAGCAGCCAAGGGGACACCTACTACGAGCAGTACTTC. It encodes CASSQGDTYYEQYF.

The gene calls are TRBV11-2 and TRBJ2-7, with 11 bases matching TRBD2. Germline trimming cut 3 bases from V and 4 bases from J; bases unmatched to any gene: 5. The CDR3 covers 15 residues. Per the germline V gene, CDR1 is SGHAT and CDR2 is FQNNGV. CDR3 nucleotides: TGTGCCAGCAGCTTCATCGGGACTAGCGGATACGAGCAGTACTTC. Encoded protein: CASSFIGTSGYEQYF.